The clone carrying this TCR beta chain was seen only once. TCRdb's table, derived via immunoSEQ multiplex PCR, lists solely in-frame clones and lacks some. The table lists about 120,000 clones, roughly 92% of them singletons. The sample belongs to a study of T cell changes during pregnancy in multiple sclerosis. Germline-derived CDR1 and CDR2 are SGHAT and FQNNGV. The CDR3 is made up of 14 amino acids. Deletions cut 3 bases from V and 6 bases from J, with 12 bases between. Sequenced material: peripheral blood, taken in the third trimester of pregnancy. The chain joins TRBV11-2 to TRBJ2-1, with D uncertain. The receptor's source is a female donor with multiple sclerosis, enrolled in a pregnancy study. The CDR3 region is CASSLLKRINEQFF. The CDR3 region has the DNA TGTGCCAGCAGCTTGTTAAAGCGCATCAATGAGCAGTTCTTC.